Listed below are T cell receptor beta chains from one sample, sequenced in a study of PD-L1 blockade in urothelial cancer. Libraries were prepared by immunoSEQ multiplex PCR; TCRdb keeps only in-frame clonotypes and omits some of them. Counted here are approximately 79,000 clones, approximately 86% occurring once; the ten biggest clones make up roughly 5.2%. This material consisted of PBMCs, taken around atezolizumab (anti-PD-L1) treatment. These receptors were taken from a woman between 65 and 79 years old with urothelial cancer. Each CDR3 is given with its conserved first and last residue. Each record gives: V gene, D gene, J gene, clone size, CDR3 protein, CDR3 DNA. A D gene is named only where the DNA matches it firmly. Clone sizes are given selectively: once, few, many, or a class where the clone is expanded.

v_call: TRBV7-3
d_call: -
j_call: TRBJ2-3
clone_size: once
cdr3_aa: CASSLDHRALMYF
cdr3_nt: TGTGCCAGCAGCTTAGATCACAGGGCTCTTATGTATTTT

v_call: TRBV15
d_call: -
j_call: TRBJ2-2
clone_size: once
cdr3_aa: CATSHQGNTGELFF
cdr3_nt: TGTGCCACCAGTCATCAGGGGAACACCGGGGAGCTGTTTTTT

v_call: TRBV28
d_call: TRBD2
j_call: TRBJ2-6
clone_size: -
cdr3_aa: CASTAGGRARSF
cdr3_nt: TGTGCCAGCACTGCTGGGGGGAGGGCCCGGTCTTTC

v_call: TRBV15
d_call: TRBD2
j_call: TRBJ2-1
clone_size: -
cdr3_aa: CATSRAPGAGGPSYNEQFF
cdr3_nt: TGTGCCACCAGCAGAGCCCCGGGAGCGGGAGGGCCCTCCTACAATGAGCAGTTCTTC

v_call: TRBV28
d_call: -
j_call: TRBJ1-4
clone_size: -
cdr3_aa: CASSLADSEKLFF
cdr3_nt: TGTGCCAGCAGTTTAGCGGACAGTGAAAAACTGTTTTTT

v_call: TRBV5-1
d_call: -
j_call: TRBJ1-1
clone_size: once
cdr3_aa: CASSWASQVMNTEAFF
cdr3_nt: TGCGCCAGCAGCTGGGCTTCACAGGTAATGAACACTGAAGCTTTCTTT

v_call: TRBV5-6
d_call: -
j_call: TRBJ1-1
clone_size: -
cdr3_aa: CASSLGLTEAFF
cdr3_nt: TGTGCCAGCAGCTTGGGACTCACTGAAGCTTTCTTT

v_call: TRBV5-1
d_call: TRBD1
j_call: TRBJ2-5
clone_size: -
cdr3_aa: CASSLVGQGARETQYF
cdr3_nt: TGCGCCAGCAGCTTGGTGGGACAGGGGGCGCGAGAGACCCAGTACTTC

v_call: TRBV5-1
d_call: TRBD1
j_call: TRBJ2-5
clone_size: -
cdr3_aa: CASSRGTGGLETQYF
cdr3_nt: TGCGCCAGCAGCAGGGGGACAGGGGGGTTGGAGACCCAGTACTTC

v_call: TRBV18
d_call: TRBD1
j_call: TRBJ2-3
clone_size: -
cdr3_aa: CASSPSRTGGQDTQYF
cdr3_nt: TGTGCCAGCTCACCCTCGCGGACAGGGGGCCAAGATACGCAGTATTTT

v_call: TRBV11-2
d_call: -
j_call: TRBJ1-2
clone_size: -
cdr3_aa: CASSFGILYGYTF
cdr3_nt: TGTGCCAGCAGCTTTGGTATACTCTATGGCTACACCTTC

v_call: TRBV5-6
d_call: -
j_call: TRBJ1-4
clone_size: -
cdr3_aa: CASSSRRVATNEKLFF
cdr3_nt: TGTGCCAGCAGCTCTCGTCGGGTAGCAACTAATGAAAAACTGTTTTTT

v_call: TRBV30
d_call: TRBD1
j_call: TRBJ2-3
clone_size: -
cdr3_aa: CAWSPDRVEEYF
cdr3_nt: TGTGCCTGGAGTCCGGACAGGGTGGAGGAGTATTTT

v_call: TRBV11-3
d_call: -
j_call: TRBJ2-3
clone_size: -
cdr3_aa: CASSQLVEDTQYF
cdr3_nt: TGTGCCAGCAGCCAACTGGTTGAAGATACGCAGTATTTT

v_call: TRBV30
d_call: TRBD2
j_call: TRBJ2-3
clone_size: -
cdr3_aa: CARSGGGADTQYF
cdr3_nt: TGTGCGCGCAGTGGCGGGGGGGCAGATACGCAGTATTTT

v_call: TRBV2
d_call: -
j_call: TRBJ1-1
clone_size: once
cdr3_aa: CASSGFGQRAEAFF
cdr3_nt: TGTGCCAGCAGCGGGTTTGGACAGAGGGCTGAAGCTTTCTTT